The 9 T cell receptor beta chains reported below all come from one sample, sequenced in a study of shared clonotypes between healthy human individuals (dated by TCRdb to about 2020). Libraries were constructed by the immunoSEQ multiplex PCR assay. This immuneACCESS table, as held by TCRdb, lists in-frame sequences with V and J called but not all clones. Of the missing ones, under half trace to an unresolved V gene in checked studies; the others have no known cause. The sample table records approximately 2.1 million clones; 80% to 95% of these occur just once. The ten top clones hold about 0.41% of the sample. Sequencing input: naive CD4+ T cells from PBMCs. Taken with the paper, the label for cell subset or site translates to: CD45RA+ positively selected. The source is a man younger than 35 in good health. Some clones in this sample may be carry-over from other donors' samples.

The gene calls are TRBV25-1 and TRBJ2-3; 7 bases agree with TRBD1. With V trimmed by 2 bases and J by 6 bases, 8 bases remained unmatched. The length of the CDR3 is 15 residues. Germline assignment: CDR1 MGHDK and CDR2 SYGVNS. CDR3 coding DNA: TGTGCCAGCAGTGAACACAGGGGAAGAAGTGATACGCAGTATTTT. Translated, it gives CASSEHRGRSDTQYF.

CDR3 residues: CASSPSTYSSHTEAFF. The CDR3 nucleotides read TGTGCCAGCAGCCCTTCCACATACTCCTCTCACACTGAAGCTTTCTTT. The V call is TRBV28, the J call TRBJ1-1, with D unclear. There are 16 residues in the CDR3. In germline, CDR1 is MDHEN, CDR2 SYDVKM. V was pared by 6 bases and J by 3 bases, with 20 bases between. Combining the CDR3 with reference TRBV28 and TRBJ1-1 gives the whole variable domain DVKVTQSSRYLVKRTGEKVFLECVQDMDHENMFWYRQDPGLGLRLIYFSYDVKMKEKGDIPEGYSVSREKKERFSLILESASTNQTSMYLCASSPSTYSSHTEAFFGQGTRLTVV.

Notes on this clone: Within the sample, other DNA sequences also encode this same CDR3. The chain carries TRBV2 and TRBJ1-4; TRBD1 agrees at 7 bases. J lost 5 bases, V lost 4 bases, and 1 base had no gene match. CDR3 size: 13 residues. Germline assignment: CDR1 SNHLY and CDR2 FYNNEI. The CDR3 reads CASSGQGNEKLFF. DNA of the CDR3: TGTGCCAGCAGTGGACAGGGAAATGAAAAACTGTTTTTT.

As for this clone: This CDR3 is also generated by other DNA sequences in the sample. The gene calls are TRBV9 and TRBJ2-6; no clear D gene. In germline, CDR1 is SGDLS, CDR2 YYNGEE. The V gene lost 0 bases and the J gene lost 2 bases, with 6 bases spanning the gap. CDR3 length: 15 amino acids. CDR3 in DNA: TGTGCCAGCAGCGTAGTTGGGACTGGGGCCAACGTCCTGACTTTC. Translating it yields CASSVVGTGANVLTF.

J is TRBJ2-1 and V is TRBV7-3; 11 bases are a match to TRBD2. The CDR3 spans 16 residues. Germline V gene sequence: CDR1 SGHTA, CDR2 FQGTGA. The V gene end was trimmed by 7 bases and the J gene end by 4 bases; junction bases not matched to a gene: 9. The DNA of the CDR3 is TGTGCCAGCACCCCGGTGGGGACTAGCGGATACAATGAGCAGTTCTTC. It translates to CASTPVGTSGYNEQFF.

In regard to this clone: Other DNA sequences in this specimen translate into the identical CDR3. The chain links TRBV27 to TRBJ1-1; D remains unclear. CDR1 and CDR2 from the germline V gene are MNHEY and SMNVEV (reference sequence). The CDR3 runs 13 residues. Trimming took off 5 bases at V and 1 base at J, with 8 bases between the two ends. For the CDR3, the DNA is TGTGCCAGCAGTCTTGGAGGGAACACTGAAGCTTTCTTT. It yields the protein CASSLGGNTEAFF.

V usage is TRBV5-6 and J usage is TRBJ2-7; TRBD1 matches 8 bases. CDR3 size: 15 residues. CDR1 is SGHDT and CDR2 is YYEEEE in the germline V gene. The V and J ends lost 2 bases and 7 bases, in that order; junction bases with no gene match: 11. The CDR3 DNA is TGTGCCAGCAGCTTTTTGGCAGGGGGCGCCGGTGAGCAGTACTTC. Translated: CASSFLAGGAGEQYF.

The rearrangement joins TRBV4-3 to TRBJ1-1; 8 bases fit TRBD1. CDR3 length: 16 residues. The germline gives CDR1 LGHNA, CDR2 YSLEER. V was pared by 3 bases and J by 1 base, with 7 bases of the junction left unmatched. CDR3 DNA sequence: TGCGCCAGCAGCCAGGGGTCGGGACAGGCGAACACTGAAGCTTTCTTT. Amino acid sequence: CASSQGSGQANTEAFF.

This sequence joins TRBV2 and TRBJ1-3, with a weak D call TRBD1 (6 bases). Germline CDR1 and CDR2: SNHLY and FYNNEI. Between the trimmed V and J ends, which lost 6 bases and 2 bases, there was a span of 11 bases. CDR3 length: 14 residues. The CDR3 region is CASSVGTPGNTIYF. The CDR3 nucleotides are TGTGCCAGCAGCGTCGGGACACCTGGAAACACCATATATTTT.